Presented here are 3 T cell receptor beta chains from one specimen sequenced in a study of identical twins. Each CDR3 protein is one row after TCRdb ran MiXCR on the 5' RACE reads. The table records 1.5 million to 2 million distinct CDR3 sequences, 32% of them present only once. Source material: cord blood. These receptors all stem from a newborn girl in good health.

This clonotype was recorded a few times. V is TRBV20-1 and J is TRBJ2-7, with 8 bases aligning to TRBD2. V lost 2 bases, J lost 1 base, and 4 bases stayed unmatched. Germline V gene data show CDR1 as DFQATT and CDR2 as SNEGSKA (reference sequence). The CDR3 contains 14 residues. DNA of the CDR3: TGCAGTGCTAGAAGGTCTAGCGGGTCCTACGAGCAGTACTTC. It translates to CSARRSSGSYEQYF.

The J gene is TRBJ1-5, the V gene TRBV6-1; D might be TRBD1 (5 bases). V was clipped by 3 bases and J by 6 bases, with 9 bases between them. The CDR3 has 13 amino acids. Germline V gene sequence: CDR1 MNHNS, CDR2 SASEGT. The CDR3 is CASSDRERQPQHF. CDR3 in DNA: TGTGCCAGCAGTGACAGGGAACGTCAGCCCCAGCATTTT.

V usage is TRBV7-9 and J usage is TRBJ1-2, with 9 bases that match TRBD1. The CDR3 loop spans 16 amino acids. Germline values: CDR1 SEHNR, CDR2 FQNEAQ (reference sequence). With V trimmed by 1 base and J by 4 bases, 7 bases remained unmatched. The CDR3 loop reads CASSLGYSGQGYGYTF. In DNA, the CDR3 is TGTGCCAGCAGCTTAGGGTACTCGGGACAGGGCTATGGCTACACCTTC.